This TCR beta chain is from a study of T-cell memory formation after mild COVID-19. Looking at the study overall: For the most part, TCR clusters were specific to one donor.

On this clonotype: Its antigen is as yet unknown.

Germline V CDR1 and CDR2: MNHEY, SMNVEV (reference sequence). The V gene end was trimmed by 2 bases and the J gene end by 2 bases; junction bases not matched to a gene: 8. The CDR3 length is 18 residues. A single record per CDR3 protein comes from TCRdb applying MiXCR to the 5' RACE reads. The table lists about 310,000 distinct CDR3 sequences, approximately 15% of them singletons. Study-level points and caveats: Clones which contracted sat mainly in CM and EM if CD4+, and in EMRA if CD8+. Memory from before infection featured some responding clones, which suggests cross-reactive memory joined.

The specimen was PBMCs or a T cell subset sorted from them (not recorded which). The TCR was taken from a man younger than 35 who had mild COVID-19 (a few samples of this study predate the infection). Cell type and time point are not known. The J gene is TRBJ1-6, the V gene TRBV27; 8 positions agree with TRBD1. CDR3 amino acids: CASSLTRDRRTYNSPLHF. The CDR3 bases are TGTGCCAGCAGTTTAACTAGGGACAGGAGAACCTATAATTCACCCCTCCACTTT.